This T cell receptor beta chain was obtained from a study of blood T cell repertoires in COVID-19 (dated by TCRdb to the early 2020s). The study in broad terms: Samples covering the acute and convalescent phases of COVID-19 were provided by collaborators in the United States, Italy and Spain. The prospective study material was composed of cDNA or gDNA derived from T cells, B-cell-depleted T cells, or PBMCs. Nearly every sample came with metadata listing a de-identified subject ID, COVID-19 status, age in years and sex. Deeply sampled blood TCRbeta repertoires from subjects exposed to, actively infected with, or recovered from COVID-19 were included in the dataset. Samples were obtained from the ongoing ImmuneRACE study (first 160 participants) and from 950 to 1,500 subjects provided by 6 global collaborators. Where available, HLA class I and class II types were obtained from metadata supplied by the sample provider rather than from assay-based typing. A freely available public database, intended as a resource for researchers studying the immune response to SARS-CoV-2, is where the repertoires were released.

One collaborating source in Seattle enrolled patients during active infection and followed them longitudinally through the course of disease. Collaborating institutions collected whole blood in K2EDTA tubes following their own protocols. For TCRbeta analysis, collaborators shipped samples in one of three forms: frozen whole blood, isolated PBMCs, or DNA extracted from either of those sample types. Results and caveats for the whole study, not just this receptor: Clinical and demographic metadata were provided uncurated, with the amount varying by source and participant.

TCRbeta CDR3 regions were amplified from genomic DNA by means of the immunoSEQ Assay, a bias-controlled multiplex PCR. Regarding the original processing steps: Nucleated cell counts per sample were estimated from amplification of reference gene primers within the assay. Sequence reads were collapsed and filtered to measure the absolute abundance of every unique TCRbeta CDR3 rearrangement. Productive Simpson clonality was computed per sample as the square root of Simpson's diversity index over productive rearrangements. The source is immuneACCESS, and TCRdb retained only in-frame sequences with V and J called. Part of the clones is not carried over; for the studies checked, unresolved V genes explain less than half of this, and the remainder is unexplained. The D gene and trimming were derived from the DNA, and the V and J assignments and clone size from that table. Recorded for this sample are a few hundred thousand clones; 86% of them occurred a single time. The ten most abundant clones make up about 7.1% of the sample.

Measured from the cysteine to the phenylalanine, the CDR3 is 17 residues long. The kept DNA is CDR3 alone, 51 bases in frame from the first base. Taken from the germline V gene (reference sequence), the CDR1 and CDR2 loops are SEHNR and FQNEAQ. Unmatched junction bases come to 7, with V trimmed by 5 bases and J by 3 bases. To note about this clone: No antigen is known for it. One base away there is no much larger clone; base qualities are not given. Other DNA variants within this sample encode the same CDR3.

The TCR comes from an older woman with COVID-19, enrolled during active disease. Sequencing was done on a sample of peripheral blood. The V and J segments used are TRBV7-9 and TRBJ2-3; TRBD2 agrees with 14 junctional bases. The CDR3 region reads CASSRKGLAGGTDTQYF. The sequenced DNA: TGTGCCAGCAGCCGAAAAGGACTAGCGGGGGGTACAGATACGCAGTATTTT.